This entry features one T cell receptor beta chain sequence. Its antigen is as yet unknown. This specimen comes from a study of OX40 agonist ivuxolimab in advanced cancers. For the study at large: Patients got intravenous ivuxolimab at 0.01 to 10 mg/kg every 2 weeks.

The table came from immunoSEQ multiplex PCR; TCRdb's copy has only in-frame clones and leaves some out. The profile shows 26,000 or so clones, about 74% of them singletons. Germline V gene sequence: CDR1 LGHNA, CDR2 YSLEER. V lost 0 bases and J 3 bases, leaving 9 bases between the germline ends. This CDR3 spans 15 amino acids. Broader study findings: At doses 0.1 to 3.0 mg/kg, CD4+ and CD8+ clones expanded. More expanded clones were found, on average, in CD8+ than in CD4+ T cells.

The chain combines TRBV4-3 with TRBJ1-3; D is uncertain. The TCR sequence derives from an adult with an advanced solid tumor such as melanoma, head and neck, liver or kidney cancer. The starting material was CD4+ or CD8+ T cells sorted from blood, obtained in a trial of the OX40 agonist ivuxolimab. The CDR3 protein is CASSQDLAYGNTIYF. CDR3 in DNA: TGCGCCAGCAGCCAAGACTTGGCGTATGGAAACACCATATATTTT.